One and the same sample provided the 10 T cell receptor beta chains below, sequenced in a study of PD-1 blockade in classical Hodgkin lymphoma. Clones were sequenced by immunoSEQ multiplex PCR, and TCRdb holds only the in-frame ones, with some missing. The data show roughly 96,000 clones, with roughly 91% seen just once and roughly 2% held by the top ten. Time point meaning: cycle 4 day 1 (C4D1), after less than 7 weeks of nivolumab. Every patient relapsed after autologous stem cell transplantation, and brentuximab vedotin exposure varied. Sequences were derived from peripheral blood mononuclear cells (PBMCs), sampled before the fourth cycle of nivolumab. The receptors were sampled from a human donor with classical Hodgkin lymphoma.

The CDR3 DNA sequence: TGTGCCAGCAGTTCCCGACGGGGGTACGAGCAGTACTTC. Its protein product is CASSSRRGYEQYF. The chain has TRBV28 and TRBJ2-7; a weak D match, TRBD2 (6 bases). CDR1 and CDR2 from the germline V gene are MDHEN and SYDVKM. V was shortened by 4 bases and J by 4 bases, with 11 bases between the two germline ends. The CDR3 has 13 residues.

The rearrangement links TRBV10-1 to TRBJ2-7, with 9 positions matching TRBD1. The germline gives CDR1 WNHNN, CDR2 SYGVQD (reference sequence). V dropped 8 bases and J dropped 3; count of bases not matched to a gene: 8. The CDR3 runs to 14 residues. CDR3 bases: TGCGCCAGCGCCCCCCGGGACAGGGTCTACGAGCAGTACTTC. This encodes CASAPRDRVYEQYF.

The rearrangement links TRBV15 to TRBJ1-1; 8 positions agree with TRBD1. The CDR3 sequence is 15 residues long. CDR1 is LNHNV and CDR2 is YYDKDF in the germline V gene (reference sequence). The V gene end was trimmed by 5 bases and the J gene end by 4 bases; junction bases not matched to a gene: 9. This CDR3 reads CATSYPDRDGTEAFF. The CDR3 nucleotides are TGTGCCACCAGCTACCCGGACAGGGACGGCACTGAAGCTTTCTTT. Using reference TRBV15 and TRBJ1-1 for the parts outside the CDR3, the full variable domain is DAMVIQNPRYQVTQFGKPVTLSCSQTLNHNVMYWYQQKSSQAPKLLFHYYDKDFNNEADTPDNFQSRRPNTSFCFLDIRSPGLGDTAMYLCATSYPDRDGTEAFFGQGTRLTVV.

This chain connects TRBV10-3 to TRBJ1-1, with 8 bases lining up with TRBD1. Losses at the gene ends were 6 bases for V and 3 bases for J; bases not matched to a gene: 6. The CDR3 length is 14 residues. The germline V gene encodes CDR1 ENHRY and CDR2 SYGVKD. CDR3 region: CAIRRQGLYTEAFF. The CDR3 bases are TGTGCCATCAGAAGACAGGGGTTGTACACTGAAGCTTTCTTT.

The chain has TRBV5-4 and TRBJ2-7; possibly TRBD2 for D (6 bases). With 3 bases removed from V and 3 bases from J, the gap between germline ends came to 7 bases. There are 12 residues in the CDR3. Germline V gene data show CDR1 as SGHNT and CDR2 as YYREEE (reference sequence). The CDR3 loop is CASSWRDYEQYF. The CDR3 DNA follows: TGTGCCAGCAGCTGGAGGGACTACGAGCAGTACTTC.

This chain connects TRBV9 to TRBJ1-5; TRBD1 is a possible D gene (5 bases). This CDR3 region has 15 residues. Germline V gene data show CDR1 as SGDLS and CDR2 as YYNGEE. V lost 0 bases, J lost 0 bases, and 7 bases lay in between. The DNA for the CDR3 is TGTGCCAGCAGCGTAGGGGGGAATAGCAATCAGCCCCAGCATTTT. It encodes CASSVGGNSNQPQHF.

The chain couples TRBV7-3 to TRBJ2-7; 11 positions match TRBD2. Germline V gene data show CDR1 as SGHTA and CDR2 as FQGTGA. The CDR3 covers 17 residues. After removal of 5 bases from V and 5 bases from J, the junction contained 14 bases not matched to a gene. The CDR3 is CASSPYGVAGGAHEQYF. The CDR3 DNA reads as TGTGCCAGCAGCCCCTACGGAGTAGCGGGAGGGGCCCACGAGCAGTACTTC. The complete variable domain, with remaining parts taken from reference TRBV7-3 and TRBJ2-7, reads GAGVSQTPSNKVTEKGKYVELRCDPISGHTALYWYRQSLGQGPEFLIYFQGTGAADDSGLPNDRFFAVRPEGSVSTLKIQRTERGDSAVYLCASSPYGVAGGAHEQYFGPGTRLTVT.

The CDR3 protein is CASSPTALTDTQYF. CDR3 coding DNA: TGTGCCAGTAGTCCGACGGCCCTCACAGATACGCAGTATTTT. V is TRBV19 and J is TRBJ2-3, with unresolved D. The length of the CDR3 is 14 residues. Looked up from germline, CDR1 is LNHDA and CDR2 is SQIVND (reference sequence). V lost 5 bases and J 2 bases, leaving 11 bases between the germline ends.

The chain links TRBV27 to TRBJ2-1; 12 bases are a match to TRBD2. This CDR3 has 17 amino acids. CDR1 is MNHEY, CDR2 SMNVEV, per germline (reference sequence). After removal of 5 bases from V and 2 bases from J, the junction contained 7 bases not matched to a gene. CDR3 in amino acids: CASSPTSGRRPYNEQFF. In nucleotides, the CDR3 is TGTGCCAGCAGTCCGACTAGCGGGAGACGGCCCTACAATGAGCAGTTCTTC.

The chain couples TRBV6-1 to TRBJ2-2; D may correspond to TRBD1 or TRBD2 (5 bases each). Trimming removed 6 bases from V and 1 base from J, with 12 bases in between. The CDR3 has 15 residues. Germline CDR1 reads MNHNS; CDR2 reads SASEGT. The CDR3 region has the DNA TGTGCCAGCAGAGAATGGGACCTGAACACCGGGGAGCTGTTTTTT. This sequence encodes CASREWDLNTGELFF.